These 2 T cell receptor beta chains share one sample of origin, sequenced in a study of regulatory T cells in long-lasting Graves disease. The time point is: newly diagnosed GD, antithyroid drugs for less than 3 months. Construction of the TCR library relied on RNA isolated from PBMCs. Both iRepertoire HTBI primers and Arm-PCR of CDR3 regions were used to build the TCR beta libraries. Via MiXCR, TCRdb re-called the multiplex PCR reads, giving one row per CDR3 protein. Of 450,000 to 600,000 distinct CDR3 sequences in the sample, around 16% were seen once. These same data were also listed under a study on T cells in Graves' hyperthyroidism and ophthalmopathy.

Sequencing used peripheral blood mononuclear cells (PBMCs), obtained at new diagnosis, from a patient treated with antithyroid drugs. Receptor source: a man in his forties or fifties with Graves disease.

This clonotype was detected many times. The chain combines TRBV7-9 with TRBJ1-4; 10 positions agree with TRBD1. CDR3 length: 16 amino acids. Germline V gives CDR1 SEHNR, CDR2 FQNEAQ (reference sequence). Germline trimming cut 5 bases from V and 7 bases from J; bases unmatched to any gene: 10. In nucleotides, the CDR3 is TGTGCCAGCAGCCCCCTTCGACAGGGGGCAGGTGAAAAACTGTTTTTT. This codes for CASSPLRQGAGEKLFF.

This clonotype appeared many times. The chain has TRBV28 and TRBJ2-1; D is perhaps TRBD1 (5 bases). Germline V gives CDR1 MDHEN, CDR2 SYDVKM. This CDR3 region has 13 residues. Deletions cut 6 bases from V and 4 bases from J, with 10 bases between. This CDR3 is CASRATVYNEQFF. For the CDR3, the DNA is TGTGCCAGCAGAGCGACAGTTTACAATGAGCAGTTCTTC.